This T cell receptor beta chain was observed in a study of blood T cell repertoires in COVID-19. Study summary: The United States, Italy and Spain provided the acute and convalescent COVID-19 samples. T cells, B-cell-depleted T cells, or PBMCs provided the cDNA or gDNA that served as material.

Enrolment of Seattle patients took place during active infection, and they were followed longitudinally. Germline lookup yields CDR1 LNHDA and CDR2 SQIVND (reference sequence). The CDR3 loop spans 14 amino acids. V lost 1 base to trimming and J lost 8 bases; unmatched junction nucleotides: 6. Methods used by the authors: Researchers report that nucleated cell counts were estimated from reference gene primer amplification. The repertoire was sequenced with immunoSEQ multiplex PCR; TCRdb's copy has only in-frame clones and lacks some. The V and J calls and clone size are taken from that table; D and trimming were inferred from the DNA. The sample gives roughly 250,000 clones, 80% to 85% of which show up once; around 16% is in the top ten.

The sample consisted of peripheral blood. The chain combines TRBV19 with TRBJ1-2; the match to TRBD1 covers 8 bases. The TCR comes from a person aged 70 to 85 with COVID-19, enrolled during active disease. The CDR3 sequence is CASSIATRGQGYTF. The CDR3 DNA reads as TGTGCCAGTAGTATAGCCACCAGGGGGCAAGGCTACACCTTC.